The 13 T cell receptor beta chains below were found in one sample sequenced in a study of blood T cell repertoires in COVID-19. Only in-frame clones appear in the TCRdb table, and some are missing; sequencing was by immunoSEQ multiplex PCR. The profile shows approximately 230,000 clones, about 80% of them singletons. The sequenced material came from peripheral blood. The receptors here all came from a man of 80 years or more with acute or convalescent COVID-19.

There are a few counts of this clone. CDR3 sequence: CASSDGQGKSYNSPLHF. CDR3 nucleotide sequence: TGTGCCAGCAGTGACGGACAGGGCAAAAGTTATAATTCACCCCTCCACTTT. J is TRBJ1-6 and V is TRBV6-1; the match to TRBD1 covers 8 bases. V was clipped by 3 bases and J by 4 bases; unmatched bases: 8. The germline V gene encodes CDR1 MNHNS and CDR2 SASEGT. The CDR3 runs 17 residues.

The V and J genes are TRBV19 and TRBJ2-7, with D perhaps TRBD2 (6 bases). Trimming cost V 6 bases and J 2 bases, with 11 bases left between them. The CDR3 runs 13 residues. Germline V gene sequence: CDR1 LNHDA, CDR2 SQIVND (reference sequence). The DNA of the CDR3 is TGTGCCAGTAGAGGCGGGGAAGCCTACGAGCAGTACTTC. Translated, it gives CASRGGEAYEQYF. The whole variable domain, filled in from reference TRBV19 and TRBJ2-7, reads DGGITQSPKYLFRKEGQNVTLSCEQNLNHDAMYWYRQDPGQGLRLIYYSQIVNDFQKGDIAEGYSVSREKKESFPLTVTSAQKNPTAFYLCASRGGEAYEQYFGPGTRLTVT.

The J gene is TRBJ2-1, the V gene TRBV7-2; 8 nucleotides agree with TRBD2. The CDR3 contains 15 residues. V was pared by 5 bases and J by 3 bases, with 6 bases of the junction left unmatched. Germline V lookup: CDR1 SGHTA, CDR2 FQGNSA. The CDR3 DNA reads as TGTGCCAGCAGCCTCTCGGCGGGGGGCTACAATGAGCAGTTCTTC. As protein: CASSLSAGGYNEQFF.

The V and J genes are TRBV5-4 and TRBJ1-2; 8 positions agree with TRBD1. Trimming took 4 bases from V and 2 from J; bases not matched to a gene: 7. Germline CDR1 SGHNT, CDR2 YYREEE (reference sequence). The CDR3 is 15 residues long. CDR3 in DNA: TGTGCCAGCAGCCCATGGACAGGGCAAAACTATGGCTACACCTTC. It yields the protein CASSPWTGQNYGYTF.

Concerning this clone itself: The germline gene is not matched at one end of the junction; a read error may be the cause. The chain links TRBV5-1 to TRBJ1-1; unclear D gene. Germline assignment: CDR1 SGHRS and CDR2 YFSETQ. This CDR3 is built from 10 residues. The CDR3 is CASGNYDRVF. The CDR3 DNA reads as TGCGCCAGCGGAAACTACGACCGGGTCTTT.

The chain couples TRBV28 to TRBJ1-5; 11 positions agree with TRBD1. Per germline, CDR1 MDHEN and CDR2 SYDVKM. V dropped 7 bases and J dropped 5; count of bases not matched to a gene: 10. This CDR3 is 16 amino acids long. CDR3 coding DNA: TGTGCCAGCAACCAGATAGGGACAGGGGGTTATCAGCCCCAGCATTTT. As protein: CASNQIGTGGYQPQHF.

The chain uses TRBV6-5 and TRBJ1-2, with a tentative D call TRBD1 (6 bases). Per the germline V gene, CDR1 is MNHEY and CDR2 is SVGAGI. The CDR3 has 13 amino acids. Trimming shortened V by 8 bases and J by 4 bases, and 14 bases separated the two germline ends. CDR3 nucleotides: TGTGCCAGCTCCCAGGGGAAGTTCTATGGCTACACCTTC. This encodes CASSQGKFYGYTF.

The V and J genes are TRBV12-5 and TRBJ1-2; TRBD1 matches 7 bases. Germline CDR1 and CDR2: LGHNT and FRNRAP. The CDR3 loop spans 14 amino acids. The V and J ends lost 4 bases and 5 bases, in that order; junction bases with no gene match: 7. CDR3 DNA: TGTGCTAGTGGTTCATCAGGGGGAAGGTATGGCTACACCTTC. Translated: CASGSSGGRYGYTF.

In regard to this clone: In the same sample, other DNA sequences code for this CDR3. This chain connects TRBV10-3 to TRBJ2-3, with no clear D. From germline, CDR1 is ENHRY and CDR2 SYGVKD. V gave up 4 bases and J gave up 4 bases, with 6 bases separating them. CDR3 size: 12 residues. The CDR3 protein is CAISASSDTQYF. In DNA form, the CDR3 reads TGTGCCATCAGTGCAAGCTCAGATACGCAGTATTTT.

This sequence joins TRBV24-1 and TRBJ2-4; D is uncertain. The germline gives CDR1 KGHDR, CDR2 SFDVKD. This CDR3 is built from 13 residues. The germline V and J ends were trimmed by 4 bases and 10 bases, with 13 bases remaining between them. Here the CDR3 reads CATSEPGFGIQYF. The CDR3 DNA follows: TGTGCCACCAGTGAGCCCGGGTTCGGTATTCAGTACTTC.

This clone was counted ten times or more. This rearrangement joins TRBV29-1 to TRBJ2-1, with D possibly TRBD2 on 5 matching bases. CDR1 and CDR2 from the germline V gene are SQVTM and ANQGSEA. Trimming removed 8 bases from V and 8 bases from J, with 25 bases in between. The length of the CDR3 is 15 residues. The CDR3 sequence is CSSVWATASWDEQFF. The DNA for the CDR3 is TGCAGCTCCGTATGGGCCACAGCTAGCTGGGATGAGCAGTTCTTC.

This clone was detected only a few times. The V gene is TRBV20-1, the J gene TRBJ2-7; D is possibly TRBD2 (6 bases). This CDR3 has 13 amino acids. Germline V gives CDR1 DFQATT, CDR2 SNEGSKA (reference sequence). V was shortened by 3 bases and J by 5 bases, with 14 bases between the two germline ends. DNA for the CDR3: TGCAGTGCTAGTTTCGGGGGTCTTCACGAGCAGTACTTC. It yields the protein CSASFGGLHEQYF.

J is TRBJ2-7 and V is TRBV5-1, with D perhaps matching TRBD1 (7 bases). V was trimmed by 0 bases and J by 6 bases, leaving 13 bases between them. Per germline, CDR1 SGHRS and CDR2 YFSETQ. The CDR3 is made up of 14 amino acids. CDR3 sequence reads: CASSLGQGLGEQYF. As DNA, the CDR3 is TGCGCCAGCAGCTTGGGACAGGGACTGGGCGAGCAGTACTTC.